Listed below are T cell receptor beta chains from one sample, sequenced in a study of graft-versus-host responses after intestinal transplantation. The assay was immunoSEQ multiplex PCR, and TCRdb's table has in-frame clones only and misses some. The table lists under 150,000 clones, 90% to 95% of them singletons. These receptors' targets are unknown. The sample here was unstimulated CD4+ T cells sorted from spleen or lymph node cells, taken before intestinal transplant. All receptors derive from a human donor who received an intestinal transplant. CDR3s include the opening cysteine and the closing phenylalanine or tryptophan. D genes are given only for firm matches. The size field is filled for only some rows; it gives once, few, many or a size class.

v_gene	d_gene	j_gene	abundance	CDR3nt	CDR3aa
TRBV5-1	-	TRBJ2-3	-	TGCGCCAGCAGCTTTACAGGGCCAGATACGCAGTATTTT	CASSFTGPDTQYF
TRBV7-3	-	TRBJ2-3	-	TGTGCCAGCAGCTCTGTGGGGGATACGCAGTATTTT	CASSSVGDTQYF
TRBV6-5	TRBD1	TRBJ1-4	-	TGTGCCAGCAGCCACGAGGCAGGGGGAGGTGAAAAACTGTTTTTT	CASSHEAGGGEKLFF
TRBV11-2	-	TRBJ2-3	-	TGTGCCAGCAGCCCGCCTGTACGCACAGATACGCAGTATTTT	CASSPPVRTDTQYF
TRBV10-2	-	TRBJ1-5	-	TGCGCCAGCAGTGAAGATCCAACAAAGAGGCATTTT	CASSEDPTKRHF
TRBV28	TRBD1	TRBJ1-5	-	TGTGCCAGCAGTTTATCGACAGGGGCCGTCAATCAGCCCCAGCATTTT	CASSLSTGAVNQPQHF
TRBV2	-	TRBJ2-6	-	TGTGCCAGCAACCCCGGGGATGCTAGCGAAAATTCTGGGGCCAACGTCCTGACTTTC	CASNPGDASENSGANVLTF
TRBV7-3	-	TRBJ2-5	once	TGTGCCAGCAGCAAGGACACAGAAGAGACCCAGTACTTC	CASSKDTEETQYF
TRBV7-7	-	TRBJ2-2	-	TGTGCTAGCAGCTTAGCGGCCACCGGGGAGCTGTTTTTT	CASSLAATGELFF
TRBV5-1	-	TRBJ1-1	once	TGCGCCAGCAGTTATACCGGGACCTTGGGGAACACTGAAGCTTTCTTT	CASSYTGTLGNTEAFF
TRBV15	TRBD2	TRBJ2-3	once	TGTGCCACCAGCAGAGAAGATATAGCGGGAGGAACAGATACGCAGTATTTT	CATSREDIAGGTDTQYF
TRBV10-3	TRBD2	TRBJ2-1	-	TGTGCCATCGGGTCGGGGGGGTCTTCGAATGAGCAGTTCTTC	CAIGSGGSSNEQFF
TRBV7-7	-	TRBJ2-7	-	TGTGCTAGCAGCCACGGGACTGGCACCTACGAGCAGTACTTC	CASSHGTGTYEQYF
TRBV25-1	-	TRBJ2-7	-	TGTGCCAGCAGTGCTGACTACGGATACGAGCAGTACTTC	CASSADYGYEQYF
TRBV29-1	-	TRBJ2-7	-	TGCAGCGTTGCTGGGGTCGGCTACGAGCAGTACTTC	CSVAGVGYEQYF
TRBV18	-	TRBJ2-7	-	TGTGCCAGCTCCCTTGGGACTGTTTCCTACGAGCAGTACTTC	CASSLGTVSYEQYF
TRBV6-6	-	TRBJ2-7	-	TGTGCCAGCAGTGGGTCGGACGAGCAGTACTTC	CASSGSDEQYF
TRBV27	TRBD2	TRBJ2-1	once	TGTGCCGTTCGGACTAGCGGGATGACTGAGCAGTTCTTC	CAVRTSGMTEQFF
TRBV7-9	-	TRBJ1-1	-	TGTGCCAGCAGCTTAGGCGCGGTCGGCAGAATGAACACTGAAGCTTTCTTT	CASSLGAVGRMNTEAFF
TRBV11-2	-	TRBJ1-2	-	TGTGCCAGCAGCCGTCAGGCTCCGGGGGGCTACACCTTC	CASSRQAPGGYTF
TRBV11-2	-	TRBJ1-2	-	TGTGCCAGCAGCTTAATAGGGGGAGGCGGTGGCTACACCTTC	CASSLIGGGGGYTF
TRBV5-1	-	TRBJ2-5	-	TGCGCCAGCAGCTTGGTCGGCGGACAAGAGACCCAGTACTTC	CASSLVGGQETQYF
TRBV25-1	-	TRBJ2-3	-	TGTGCCAGCAGTGGTGGTGTGATAACTTACACAGATACGCAGTATTTT	CASSGGVITYTDTQYF
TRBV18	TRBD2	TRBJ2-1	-	TGTGCCAGCTGCCCCCGGGACTACCTCTCCTACAATGAGCAGTTCTTC	CASCPRDYLSYNEQFF
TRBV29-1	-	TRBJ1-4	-	TGCAGCGTTTTCGGGGCGTTTAATGAAAAACTGTTTTTT	CSVFGAFNEKLFF
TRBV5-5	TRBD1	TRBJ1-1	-	TGTGCCAGCAGCTCGACAGGGAATAGGATCAACACTGAAGCTTTCTTT	CASSSTGNRINTEAFF
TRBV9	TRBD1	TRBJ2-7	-	TGTGCCAGCAGCGTAGTTTCGACAGGGGTCTCCGAGCAGTACTTC	CASSVVSTGVSEQYF
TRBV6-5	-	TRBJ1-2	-	TGTGCCAGCAGTTACTCAGGAGCCACTAACTATGGCTACACCTTC	CASSYSGATNYGYTF
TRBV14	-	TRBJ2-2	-	TGTGCCAGCAGCCAAGCAGGGCTTGCCACCGGGGAGCTGTTTTTT	CASSQAGLATGELFF
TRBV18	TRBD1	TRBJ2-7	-	TGTGCCAGCTCACCGGGGACAGTAAGCTACGAGCAGTACTTC	CASSPGTVSYEQYF
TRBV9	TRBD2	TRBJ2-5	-	TGTGCCAGCAGCCGTCCCCGCAGCGGGAGGGACGACGGGGGGCCATCGGGAGAGACCCAGTACTTC	CASSRPRSGRDDGGPSGETQYF
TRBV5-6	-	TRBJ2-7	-	TGTGCCAGCAGCTTGACTGGACAGCCCTACGAGCAGTACTTC	CASSLTGQPYEQYF